The sample holds many counts of the clone carrying this T cell receptor beta chain. Naive CD8 T cells were sorted as CD8+CD4-CCR7+CD45RA+. In TCRdb, the PCR reads were re-called with MiXCR into one record per CDR3 protein. Of about half a million distinct CDR3 sequences detected, around a fifth appear once; the ten largest clones hold about 0.8%. This entry is derived from a study of molecular identifiers for immune sequencing clone quantification. Germline values: CDR1 SGHNT, CDR2 YYREEE (reference sequence). V lost 7 bases and J lost 1; bases outside the gene matches: 15. The CDR3 covers 17 residues.

The receptor was derived from a human donor in good health. Some libraries in this study had Jurkat cell RNA spiked in. The genes are TRBV5-4 and TRBJ2-3; 7 bases align to TRBD2. Source material: naive CD8+ T cells from blood, with Jurkat cell RNA spiked in. Subset here: FACS-sorted CD8+CD4-CCR7+CD45RA+ naive T cells. This CDR3 reads CASRRGSGPSGTDTQYF. The DNA of the CDR3 is TGTGCCAGCCGACGGGGTAGCGGGCCCTCTGGCACAGATACGCAGTATTTT.